The 2 T cell receptor beta chains in this list originate from one sample, sequenced in a study of early stage breast cancer tumors. Profiling relied on immunoSEQ multiplex PCR, and the TCRdb table lists in-frame clones only, not all of them. The sample holds fewer than 80,000 clones; more than 70% are singletons and the top ten take over 3.5%. Input material: blood. Source of these receptors: a person aged 40-50 years with breast cancer.

The count of this clone is one. The chain links TRBV19 to TRBJ1-5; D possibly corresponds to TRBD1 (5 bases). Trimming took 4 bases from V and 7 from J, leaving 17 bases between them. The germline V gene encodes CDR1 LNHDA and CDR2 SQIVND (reference sequence). The CDR3 covers 15 residues. Here the CDR3 reads CASSTGATRPQPQHF. CDR3 in DNA: TGTGCCAGTAGTACCGGGGCCACCCGTCCCCAGCCCCAGCATTTT.

The chain carries TRBV18 and TRBJ2-7; 15 bases line up with TRBD2. The CDR3 runs to 18 residues. V trimming: 4 bases; J trimming: 0 bases; junction bases outside the gene matches: 7. CDR1 and CDR2 from the germline V gene are KGHSH and LQKENI. CDR3 nucleotides: TGTGCCAGCTCACTTATAGGACTAGCGGGAGGGAGCTCCTACGAGCAGTACTTC. Protein product: CASSLIGLAGGSSYEQYF.